This TCR beta chain was recovered during a study of blood T cell repertoires in COVID-19. Study-wide context: COVID-19 samples from acute and convalescent phases originated in the United States, Italy and Spain. From T cells, B-cell-depleted T cells, or PBMCs came the material, which was cDNA or gDNA.

Assay used: immunoSEQ multiplex PCR; TCRdb lists only in-frame clones, some missing. The sample has about 380,000 clones, 85% seen once. The V gene's germline CDR1 is SGDLS and CDR2 YYNGEE. This CDR3 is 14 amino acids long. V was pared by 4 bases and J by 5 bases, with 13 bases between. The source material was peripheral blood. V usage is TRBV9 and J usage is TRBJ1-5, with D unclear. The receptor was derived from a woman aged 18-29 years with acute or convalescent COVID-19. In DNA form, the CDR3 reads TGTGCCAGCAGCCCGGAGGTCGGTTATCAGCCCCAGCATTTT. It codes for CASSPEVGYQPQHF.